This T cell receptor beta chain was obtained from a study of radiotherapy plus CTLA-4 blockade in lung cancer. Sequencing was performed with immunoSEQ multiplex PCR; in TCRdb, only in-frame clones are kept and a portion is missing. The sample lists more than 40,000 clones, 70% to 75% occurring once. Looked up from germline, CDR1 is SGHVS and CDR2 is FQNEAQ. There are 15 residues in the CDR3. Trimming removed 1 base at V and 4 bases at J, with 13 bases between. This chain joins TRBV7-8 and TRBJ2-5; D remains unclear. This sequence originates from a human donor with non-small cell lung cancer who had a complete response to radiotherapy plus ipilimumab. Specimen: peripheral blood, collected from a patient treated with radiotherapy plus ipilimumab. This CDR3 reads CASSLVGSIGETQYF. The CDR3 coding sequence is TGTGCCAGCAGCTTAGTCGGGTCGATCGGAGAGACCCAGTACTTC. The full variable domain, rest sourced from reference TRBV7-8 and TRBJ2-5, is GAGVSQSPRYKVAKRGQDVALRCDPISGHVSLFWYQQALGQGPEFLTYFQNEAQLDKSGLPSDRFFAERPEGSVSTLKIQRTQQEDSAVYLCASSLVGSIGETQYFGPGTRLLVL.